The 30 T cell receptor beta chains given below trace back to one sample, sequenced in a study of T cell responses to AZD1222 COVID-19 vaccine (dated by TCRdb to the early 2020s). Library generation was performed with the immunoSEQ multiplex PCR assay. The table comes from immuneACCESS by way of TCRdb, which keeps in-frame sequences with V and J called. Part of the clones is missing from these tables; in studies checked, under half for an unresolved V gene and the rest for unknown reasons. The sample has 130,000 to 150,000 clones on record, around 86% of them singletons. The ten largest clones capture over 4% of the sample. In light of the paper, this sample's time point label describes: baseline before first vaccination. What this sample's treatment or condition label stands for: meningococcal conjugate vaccine given as trial control. Specimen: peripheral blood, collected on day 0 of MenACWY control vaccination. Receptors were obtained from an adult in good health.

This chain connects TRBV28 to TRBJ1-2; no definite D call. Germline V CDR1 and CDR2: MDHEN, SYDVKM. There are 13 residues in the CDR3. CDR3: CACMEYSNYGYTF. CDR3 coding DNA: TGTGCGTGCATGGAGTACTCTAACTATGGCTACACCTTC.

The chain joins TRBV6-2 or TRBV6-3 to TRBJ1-4, with D uncertain. V was clipped by 6 bases and J by 3 bases, with 11 bases between them. This CDR3 is 14 amino acids long. Germline loops: CDR1 MNHEY, CDR2 SVGEGT. This CDR3 is CASSLPGSNEKLFF. CDR3 bases: TGTGCCAGCAGCCTGCCCGGGTCTAATGAAAAACTGTTTTTT.

The chain couples TRBV2 to TRBJ1-5; perhaps TRBD1 as D (5 bases). The CDR3 extends over 15 amino acids. Germline-derived CDR1 and CDR2 are SNHLY and FYNNEI. Trimming took 7 bases from V and 5 from J, leaving 18 bases between them. The CDR3 loop reads CASKRTLGGDQPQHF. The CDR3 DNA sequence: TGTGCCAGCAAACGGACACTTGGAGGAGATCAGCCCCAGCATTTT. The whole variable domain, filled in from reference TRBV2 and TRBJ1-5, reads EPEVTQTPSHQVTQMGQEVILRCVPISNHLYFYWYRQILGQKVEFLVSFYNNEISEKSEIFDDQFSVERPDGSNFTLKIRSTKLEDSAMYFCASKRTLGGDQPQHFGDGTRLSIL.

Only a few counts were recorded for this clone. CDR3 residues: CSASPPSGGSNEQFF. Written as DNA, the CDR3 is TGCAGTGCTAGTCCCCCTAGCGGGGGTTCCAATGAGCAGTTCTTC. This chain connects TRBV20-1 to TRBJ2-1; 10 bases are shared with TRBD2. Germline CDR1 DFQATT, CDR2 SNEGSKA (reference sequence). V gave up 3 bases and J gave up 6 bases; unmatched junction bases: 8. The CDR3 totals 15 residues.

The rearrangement joins TRBV14 to TRBJ1-6; a weak D match, TRBD1 (6 bases). The CDR3 runs to 14 residues. The germline V gene has CDR1 SGHDN and CDR2 FVKESK. The ends were cut back, 5 bases at V and 7 bases at J, with 12 bases in the middle. The CDR3 bases are TGTGCCAGCAGCGGGCAGGGGAGGAATTCACCCCTCCACTTT. It codes for CASSGQGRNSPLHF.

This chain uses TRBV7-8 with TRBJ1-5; D might be TRBD1 (5 bases). Germline loops: CDR1 SGHVS, CDR2 FQNEAQ. The CDR3 totals 18 residues. The V end lost 1 base, the J end lost 5 bases, and 21 bases lay between the germline ends. The CDR3 loop reads CASSLGGSGAYRDQPQHF. CDR3 sequence (DNA): TGTGCCAGCAGCTTAGGGGGTTCCGGGGCCTATAGGGATCAGCCCCAGCATTTT.

The rearrangement joins TRBV7-2 to TRBJ2-5; D is unresolved. CDR3 length: 13 residues. The germline CDR1 and CDR2 sequences are SGHTA and FQGNSA. V gave up 6 bases and J gave up 0 bases, with 8 bases separating them. The CDR3 nucleotides are TGTGCCAGCAGTAGGGCAAACCAAGAGACCCAGTACTTC. Translation: CASSRANQETQYF.

This rearrangement joins TRBV6-6 to TRBJ1-4; no reliable D call. Trimming took off 0 bases at V and 8 bases at J, with 7 bases between the two ends. The CDR3 has 13 residues. Germline lookup yields CDR1 MNHNY and CDR2 SVGAGI (reference sequence). The DNA for the CDR3 is TGTGCCAGCAGTTACTCGAAGTCCGAAAAACTGTTTTTT. Encoded protein: CASSYSKSEKLFF.

This chain uses TRBV30 with TRBJ1-2; the match to TRBD1 covers 7 bases. The CDR3 is 14 amino acids. Looked up from germline, CDR1 is GTSNPN and CDR2 is SVGIG (reference sequence). Trimming took 2 bases from V and 3 from J; bases not matched to a gene: 6. Here the CDR3 reads CAWSSTGRDYGYTF. DNA for the CDR3: TGTGCCTGGAGTTCGACAGGGAGGGACTATGGCTACACCTTC.

The rearrangement joins TRBV3-1 (or the pseudogene TRBV3-2) to TRBJ2-1; TRBD2 is a possible D gene (6 bases). Germline lookup yields CDR1 LGHDT and CDR2 YNNKEL (reference sequence). Trimming stripped 5 bases from V and 5 bases from J, with 13 bases between. The CDR3 is 14 residues long. CDR3 residues: CASSTRGGHNEQFF. The CDR3 coding sequence is TGTGCCAGCAGCACCCGAGGAGGGCACAATGAGCAGTTCTTC.

The chain employs TRBV7-2 and TRBJ1-2; D not certain. Deletions cut 2 bases from V and 14 bases from J, with 15 bases between. The germline V gene has CDR1 SGHTA and CDR2 FQGNSA. The CDR3 has 12 amino acids. In nucleotides, the CDR3 is TGTGCCAGCAGCTTACACCCCGACCCGGGAACCTTC. Translating it yields CASSLHPDPGTF.

V usage is TRBV6-1 and J usage is TRBJ1-2; TRBD1 matches 7 bases. J was trimmed by 4 bases and V by 0 bases; bases with no gene match: 5. The germline V gene has CDR1 MNHNS and CDR2 SASEGT. The CDR3 is made up of 15 amino acids. The CDR3 DNA is TGTGCCAGCAGTGAAGCGATGGGACAGCGCTATGGCTACACCTTC. This encodes CASSEAMGQRYGYTF.

A word on this clone: This sample includes further DNA sequences coding for the same CDR3. The V call is TRBV12-3 or TRBV12-4, the J call TRBJ2-1; weak D call: TRBD2 (6 bases). This CDR3 is 11 amino acids long. V lost 3 bases and J lost 10, with 7 bases in between. The CDR3 loop reads CASSLGGEQFF. CDR3 in DNA: TGTGCCAGCAGTTTGGGAGGCGAGCAGTTCTTC.

The chain has TRBV2 and TRBJ2-3, with a tentative D call TRBD2 (6 bases). The CDR3 length is 13 residues. Germline V lookup: CDR1 SNHLY, CDR2 FYNNEI. V shed 10 bases and J shed 0 bases, with 11 bases lying between them. The CDR3 sequence: CAIRRGSTDTQYF. DNA for the CDR3: TGTGCCATAAGACGGGGGAGCACAGATACGCAGTATTTT.

J is TRBJ1-1 and V is TRBV7-6; the D is unclear. V lost 11 bases, J lost 10 bases, and 17 bases lay in between. CDR3 length: 11 amino acids. The germline gives CDR1 SGHVS, CDR2 FNYEAQ. The CDR3 is CAVEDRGRAFF. The CDR3 DNA is TGTGCCGTCGAAGATCGGGGAAGAGCTTTCTTT.

The chain links TRBV4-1 to TRBJ2-2; D remains unclear. Germline CDR1 reads MGHRA; CDR2 reads YSYEKL. With 1 base removed from V and 4 bases from J, the gap between germline ends came to 13 bases. CDR3 length equals 16 residues. The CDR3 loop is CASSQVGRTGTGELFF. The CDR3 DNA reads as TGCGCCAGCAGCCAAGTCGGCAGGACCGGCACCGGGGAGCTGTTTTTT.

This clone was counted a few times. V and J are TRBV5-1 and TRBJ1-1; 8 bases match TRBD1. The V and J ends lost 2 bases and 4 bases, in that order; junction bases with no gene match: 1. Germline V gene sequence: CDR1 SGHRS, CDR2 YFSETQ. This CDR3 contains 13 residues. Here the CDR3 DNA reads TGCGCCAGCAGCTTCGGACAGGGCACTGAAGCTTTCTTT. Its translation: CASSFGQGTEAFF. Complete variable domain (other parts from reference TRBV5-1 and TRBJ1-1): KAGVTQTPRYLIKTRGQQVTLSCSPISGHRSVSWYQQTPGQGLQFLFEYFSETQRNKGNFPGRFSGRQFSNSRSEMNVSTLELGDSALYLCASSFGQGTEAFFGQGTRLTVV.

The sample holds one count of this clone. The rearrangement joins TRBV4-1 to TRBJ1-5, with 9 bases identical to TRBD1. Per germline, CDR1 MGHRA and CDR2 YSYEKL. V lost 3 bases, J lost 3 bases, and 6 bases stayed unmatched. This CDR3 region has 16 residues. In DNA form, the CDR3 reads TGCGCCAGCAGCCAGCCGGGACAGGGAATCAATCAGCCCCAGCATTTT. This sequence encodes CASSQPGQGINQPQHF.

The chain links TRBV3-1 (or the pseudogene TRBV3-2) to TRBJ2-1, with D tentatively TRBD1 (5 bases). Germline CDR1 LGHDT, CDR2 YNNKEL (reference sequence). V lost 1 base and J 4 bases, leaving 14 bases between the germline ends. This CDR3 is built from 16 residues. CDR3 loop: CASSQALPGSYNEQFF. The CDR3 DNA reads TGTGCCAGCAGCCAAGCCTTGCCAGGGTCGTACAATGAGCAGTTCTTC.

The rearrangement uses TRBV12-5 and TRBJ1-1, with TRBD1 matching over 9 bases. Germline CDR1 and CDR2: LGHNT and FRNRAP. J was trimmed by 1 base and V by 7 bases; bases with no gene match: 10. The CDR3 length is 16 residues. The CDR3 DNA follows: TGTGCTAGTGCCAAGGACAGGGGTGAGGGGAACACTGAAGCTTTCTTT. Its protein is CASAKDRGEGNTEAFF.

DNA of the CDR3: TGTGCCAGCAGCTTGGCTCAGGGGGATGGCTACACCTTC. Translating gives CASSLAQGDGYTF. V is TRBV5-6 and J is TRBJ1-2; 7 positions agree with TRBD1. Unmatched junction bases numbered 2, after V lost 0 bases and J lost 6 bases. Per germline, CDR1 SGHDT and CDR2 YYEEEE. The CDR3 is made up of 13 amino acids.

The rearrangement uses TRBV15 and TRBJ1-4, with 8 bases aligning to TRBD1. Germline V gene sequence: CDR1 LNHNV, CDR2 YYDKDF (reference sequence). The CDR3 has 21 residues. The V segment lost 5 bases and the J segment 8 bases; nucleotides outside the gene matches: 28. CDR3 in DNA: TGTGCCACCAGCCCCCTGGGGGAGAGGACAGGGAAAGTTCTACGGTCCGAAAAACTGTTTTTT. Translating it yields CATSPLGERTGKVLRSEKLFF.

The gene calls are TRBV10-2 and TRBJ2-7; a weak D match, TRBD2 (5 bases). CDR1 WSHSY and CDR2 SAAADI come from the germline V gene. CDR3 length: 12 residues. Trimming left V 4 bases short and J 6 bases short, with 10 bases between. The CDR3 nucleotides are TGCGCCAGCAGTGCTACGGGATTCGAGCAGTACGTC. Residues: CASSATGFEQYV.

The rearrangement uses TRBV5-1 and TRBJ2-1; D perhaps matches TRBD2 (6 bases). V dropped 1 base and J dropped 7 bases, with 12 bases sitting between them. CDR3 size: 14 residues. Germline CDR1 and CDR2: SGHRS and YFSETQ. This CDR3 is CASSLLAENNEQFF. The CDR3 DNA sequence: TGCGCCAGCAGCTTGTTAGCGGAGAATAATGAGCAGTTCTTC. The full variable domain, completed using reference TRBV5-1 and TRBJ2-1, is KAGVTQTPRYLIKTRGQQVTLSCSPISGHRSVSWYQQTPGQGLQFLFEYFSETQRNKGNFPGRFSGRQFSNSRSEMNVSTLELGDSALYLCASSLLAENNEQFFGPGTRLTVL.

The chain uses TRBV6-5 and TRBJ1-1; D is perhaps TRBD1 (6 bases). The CDR3 is 14 residues long. Per the germline V gene, CDR1 is MNHEY and CDR2 is SVGAGI. The V gene lost 7 bases and the J gene lost 3 bases, with 15 bases spanning the gap. The CDR3 region has the DNA TGTGCCAGCACCACAGGGTGGAGGGACACTGAAGCTTTCTTT. Its translation is CASTTGWRDTEAFF.

The chain is built from TRBV6-2 or TRBV6-3 and TRBJ1-5, with D unresolved. V shed 4 bases and J shed 9 bases, with 10 bases lying between them. The CDR3 is 12 residues long. CDR1 is MNHEY and CDR2 is SVGEGT in the germline V gene. The CDR3: CASSLSGRPQHF. The CDR3 bases are TGTGCCAGCAGTTTGAGCGGGAGGCCCCAGCATTTT.

The chain joins TRBV4-2 to TRBJ2-1; D gene uncertain. CDR3 length: 13 amino acids. The germline V gene has CDR1 LGHNA and CDR2 YNFKEQ. V was trimmed by 0 bases and J by 10 bases, leaving 10 bases between them. CDR3 DNA sequence: TGTGCCAGCAGCCAAGAAGCGTCAGGAGAGCAGTTCTTC. Encoded protein: CASSQEASGEQFF.

This clone occurred once. J is TRBJ1-2 and V is TRBV7-9; D ambiguous. With 1 base removed from V and 0 bases from J, the gap between germline ends came to 15 bases. Germline CDR1 and CDR2: SEHNR and FQNEAQ (reference sequence). CDR3 length: 17 residues. The CDR3: CASSLGVAAFANYGYTF. The CDR3 DNA reads as TGTGCCAGCAGCTTAGGAGTCGCGGCTTTCGCTAACTATGGCTACACCTTC.

This clone was observed a few times. The J gene is TRBJ2-6, the V gene TRBV6-1; D is unresolved. Germline lookup yields CDR1 MNHNS and CDR2 SASEGT. CDR3 length equals 16 residues. Trimming left V 3 bases short and J 0 bases short, with 9 bases between. CDR3 residues: CASSDGSGSGANVLTF. CDR3 sequence (DNA): TGTGCCAGCAGTGATGGGTCAGGCTCTGGGGCCAACGTCCTGACTTTC.

The V and J genes are TRBV3-1 (or the pseudogene TRBV3-2) and TRBJ2-7; 13 nucleotides line up with TRBD2. This CDR3 spans 14 amino acids. With V trimmed by 1 base and J by 9 bases, 3 bases remained unmatched. Germline V CDR1 and CDR2: LGHDT, YNNKEL (reference sequence). The CDR3 protein is CASSQGTSGGLQYV. As DNA, the CDR3 is TGTGCCAGCAGCCAAGGGACTAGCGGGGGTTTGCAGTACGTC.